The clone carrying this TCR beta chain was detected only a few times. Its antigen is still unknown. Each case's diagnosis was confirmed by two pathologists on H&E. After pathologic assessment, macro-dissection selected premalignant or tumor cells for extraction. Trimming removed 5 bases from V and 3 bases from J; junction bases left unmatched: 10. The germline CDR1 and CDR2 sequences are MDHEN and SYDVKM. The CDR3 consists of 18 residues. This sample was taken from a study of immune evolution from preneoplasia to lung adenocarcinoma. Study conclusions and caveats: Normal lung had highest clonality; later lesions appeared denser, more diverse. From normal lung to invasive adenocarcinoma, top clone frequencies appeared to decrease.

Only in-frame clones appear in the TCRdb table, and some are missing; sequencing was by immunoSEQ multiplex PCR. The sample yields roughly 40,000 clones, 74% seen once. The receptor comes from a person between 55 and 69 years old with lung adenocarcinoma. Sequenced material: FFPE invasive lung adenocarcinoma tissue. This chain links TRBV28 with TRBJ2-4; the match to TRBD2 covers 13 bases. The DNA of the CDR3 is TGTGCCAGCAGTCAGACTAGCGGGAGGAGGGGGGACAAAAACATTCAGTACTTC. Amino acid sequence: CASSQTSGRRGDKNIQYF.